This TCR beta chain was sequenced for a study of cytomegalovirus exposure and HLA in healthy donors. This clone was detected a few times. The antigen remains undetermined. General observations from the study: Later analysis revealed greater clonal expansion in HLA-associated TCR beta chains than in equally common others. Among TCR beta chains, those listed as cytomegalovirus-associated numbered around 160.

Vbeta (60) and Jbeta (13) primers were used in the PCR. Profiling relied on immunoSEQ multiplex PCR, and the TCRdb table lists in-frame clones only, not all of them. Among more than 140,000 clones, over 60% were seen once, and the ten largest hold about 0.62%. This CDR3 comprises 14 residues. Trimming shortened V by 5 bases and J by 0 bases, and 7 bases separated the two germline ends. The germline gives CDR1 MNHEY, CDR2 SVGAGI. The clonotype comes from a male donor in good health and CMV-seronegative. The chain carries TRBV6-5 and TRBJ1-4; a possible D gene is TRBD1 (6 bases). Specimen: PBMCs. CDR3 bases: TGTGCCAGCAGTCGGACAGCAACTAATGAAAAACTGTTTTTT. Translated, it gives CASSRTATNEKLFF.